What follows describes a single TCR beta chain. These data come from a study of identical twins. Per the germline V gene, CDR1 is LGHNA and CDR2 is YSLEER. The CDR3 totals 15 residues. The V segment lost 3 bases and the J segment 8 bases; nucleotides outside the gene matches: 9. The cDNA had a unique molecular identifier and a template-switch universal primer site. In TCRdb, the 5' RACE reads were re-called with MiXCR into one record per CDR3 protein. The repertoire includes roughly 770,000 distinct CDR3 sequences, about 20% of them detected once, and around 12% sits in the top ten. A further study also used this sample, focusing on T cells expressing NK-cell markers.

The TCR sequence derives from a young woman in good health. Source material: PBMCs. This chain links TRBV4-3 with TRBJ2-3; 9 nucleotides line up with TRBD1. The CDR3 DNA follows: TGCGCCAGCAGCCAGGGGACAGGGACAGTAGGTACGCAGTATTTT. It yields the protein CASSQGTGTVGTQYF.